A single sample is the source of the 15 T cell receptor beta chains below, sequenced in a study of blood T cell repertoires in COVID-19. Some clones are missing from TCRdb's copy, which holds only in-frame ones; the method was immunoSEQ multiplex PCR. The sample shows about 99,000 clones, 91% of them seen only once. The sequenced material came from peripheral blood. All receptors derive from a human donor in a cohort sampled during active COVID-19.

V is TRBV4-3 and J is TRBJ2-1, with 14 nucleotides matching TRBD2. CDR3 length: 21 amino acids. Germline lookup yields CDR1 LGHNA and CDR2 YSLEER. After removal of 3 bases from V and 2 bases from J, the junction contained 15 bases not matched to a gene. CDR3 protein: CASSHPLGGTSGGTPYNEQFF. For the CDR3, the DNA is TGCGCCAGCAGCCACCCCTTAGGGGGGACTAGCGGGGGAACGCCCTACAATGAGCAGTTCTTC.

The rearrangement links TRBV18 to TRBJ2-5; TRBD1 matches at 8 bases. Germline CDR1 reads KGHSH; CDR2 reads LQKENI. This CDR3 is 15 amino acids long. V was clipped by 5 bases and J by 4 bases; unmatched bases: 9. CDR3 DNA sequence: TGTGCCAGCTCAACATTTCCAGGGGGCCCAGAGACCCAGTACTTC. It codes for CASSTFPGGPETQYF.

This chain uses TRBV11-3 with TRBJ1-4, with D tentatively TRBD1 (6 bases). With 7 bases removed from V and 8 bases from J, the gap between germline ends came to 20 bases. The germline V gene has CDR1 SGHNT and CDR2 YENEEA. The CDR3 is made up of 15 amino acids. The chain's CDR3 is CASTKVQGIWEKLFF. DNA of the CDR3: TGTGCCAGCACAAAAGTCCAGGGGATCTGGGAAAAACTGTTTTTT.

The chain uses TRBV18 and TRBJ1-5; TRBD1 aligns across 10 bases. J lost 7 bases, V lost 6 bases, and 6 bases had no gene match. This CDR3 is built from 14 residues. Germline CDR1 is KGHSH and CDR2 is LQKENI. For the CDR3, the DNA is TGTGCCAGCTCTAACCGGGACAGGGGACAGCCCCAGCATTTT. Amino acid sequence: CASSNRDRGQPQHF.

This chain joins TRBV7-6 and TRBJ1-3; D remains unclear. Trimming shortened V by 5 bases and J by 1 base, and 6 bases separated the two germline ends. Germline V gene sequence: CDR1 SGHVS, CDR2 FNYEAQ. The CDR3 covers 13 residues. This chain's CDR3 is CASSRSSGNTIYF. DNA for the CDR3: TGTGCCAGCAGCCGGTCATCTGGAAACACCATATATTTT.

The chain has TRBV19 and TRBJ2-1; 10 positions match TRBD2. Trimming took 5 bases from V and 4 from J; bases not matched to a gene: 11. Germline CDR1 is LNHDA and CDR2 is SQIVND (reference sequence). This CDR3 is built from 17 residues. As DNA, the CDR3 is TGTGCCAGTAGTGTTTCTAGCGGGAGAGTAAATTACAATGAGCAGTTCTTC. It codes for CASSVSSGRVNYNEQFF.

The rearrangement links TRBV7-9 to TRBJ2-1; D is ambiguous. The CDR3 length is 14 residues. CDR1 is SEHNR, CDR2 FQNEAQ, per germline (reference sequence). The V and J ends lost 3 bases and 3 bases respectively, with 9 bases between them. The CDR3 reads CASSFRQDYNEQFF. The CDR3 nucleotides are TGTGCCAGCAGCTTTAGGCAGGACTACAATGAGCAGTTCTTC. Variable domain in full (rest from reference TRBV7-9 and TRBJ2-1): DTGVSQNPRHKITKRGQNVTFRCDPISEHNRLYWYRQTLGQGPEFLTYFQNEAQLEKSRLLSDRFSAERPKGSFSTLEIQRTEQGDSAMYLCASSFRQDYNEQFFGPGTRLTVL.

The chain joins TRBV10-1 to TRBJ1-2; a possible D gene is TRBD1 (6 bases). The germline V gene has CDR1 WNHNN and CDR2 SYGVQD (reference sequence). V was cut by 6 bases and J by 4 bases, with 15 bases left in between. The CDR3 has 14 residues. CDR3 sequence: CASRWTVNRYGYTF. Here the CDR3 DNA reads TGCGCCAGCAGGTGGACAGTCAACCGCTATGGCTACACCTTC.

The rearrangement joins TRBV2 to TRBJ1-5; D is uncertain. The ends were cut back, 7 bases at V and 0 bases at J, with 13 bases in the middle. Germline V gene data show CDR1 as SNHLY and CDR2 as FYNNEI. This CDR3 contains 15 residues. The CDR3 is CASTWQATSNQPQHF. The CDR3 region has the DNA TGTGCCAGCACGTGGCAGGCCACTAGCAATCAGCCCCAGCATTTT.

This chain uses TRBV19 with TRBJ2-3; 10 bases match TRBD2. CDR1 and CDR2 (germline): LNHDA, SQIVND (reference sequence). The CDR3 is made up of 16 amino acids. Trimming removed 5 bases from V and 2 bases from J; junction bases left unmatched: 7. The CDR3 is CASSETGTSDTDTQYF. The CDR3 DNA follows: TGTGCCAGTAGTGAAACCGGGACTAGCGACACAGATACGCAGTATTTT.

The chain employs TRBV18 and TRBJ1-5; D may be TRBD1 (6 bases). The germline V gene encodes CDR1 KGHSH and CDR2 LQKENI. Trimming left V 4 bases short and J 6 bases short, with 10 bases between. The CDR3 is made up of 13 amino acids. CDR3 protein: CASSLQGPQPQHF. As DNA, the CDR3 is TGTGCCAGCTCACTCCAGGGGCCTCAGCCCCAGCATTTT.

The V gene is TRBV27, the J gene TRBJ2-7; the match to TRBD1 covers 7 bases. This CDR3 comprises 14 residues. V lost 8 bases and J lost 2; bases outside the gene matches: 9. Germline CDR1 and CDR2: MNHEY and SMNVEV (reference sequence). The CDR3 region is CASPLGDRAYEQYF. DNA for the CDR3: TGTGCCAGCCCCTTGGGGGACAGAGCCTACGAGCAGTACTTC.

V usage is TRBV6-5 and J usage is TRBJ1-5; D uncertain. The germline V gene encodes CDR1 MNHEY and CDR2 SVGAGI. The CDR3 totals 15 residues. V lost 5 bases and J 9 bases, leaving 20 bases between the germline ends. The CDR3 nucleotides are TGTGCCAGCAGTACCACGACTGGCCGGGGTTTGCCCCAGCATTTT. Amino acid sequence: CASSTTTGRGLPQHF.

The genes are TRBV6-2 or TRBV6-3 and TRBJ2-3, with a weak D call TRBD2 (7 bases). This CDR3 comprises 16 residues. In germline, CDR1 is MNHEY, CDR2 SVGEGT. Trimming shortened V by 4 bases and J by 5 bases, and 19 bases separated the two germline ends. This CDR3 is CASSSHGGLYIDTQYF. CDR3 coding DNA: TGTGCCAGCAGTTCCCACGGGGGGCTCTATATAGATACGCAGTATTTT.

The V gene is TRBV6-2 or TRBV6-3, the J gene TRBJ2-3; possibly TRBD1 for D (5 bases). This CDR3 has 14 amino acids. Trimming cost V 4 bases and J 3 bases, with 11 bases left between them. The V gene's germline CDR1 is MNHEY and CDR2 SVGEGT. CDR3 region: CASSSPGLTDTQYF. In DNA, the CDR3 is TGTGCCAGCAGTTCGCCAGGGCTGACAGATACGCAGTATTTT.